This entry is about one T cell receptor (beta chain). Original processing notes: Estimation of nucleated cell counts was performed using reference gene primer amplification. TCRdb's table, derived via immunoSEQ multiplex PCR, lists solely in-frame clones and lacks some. V, J and clone size reflect that table, while D and trimming were determined from the DNA. Seen here are about 240,000 clones, around 83% observed once, and the top ten hold approximately 3.2%. The data stem from a study of blood T cell repertoires in COVID-19. About the study: Italy, Spain and the United States were the sources of the convalescent and acute COVID-19 samples. The cDNA or gDNA used as material had been derived from T cells, B-cell-depleted T cells, or PBMCs.

The CDR3 has 13 amino acids. Deletions cut 5 bases from V and 5 bases from J, with 9 bases between. Germline assignment: CDR1 MNHEY and CDR2 SMNVEV (reference sequence). This clonotype was obtained from a woman between 18 and 29 years old with acute or convalescent COVID-19. The source material was peripheral blood. The J gene is TRBJ2-2, the V gene TRBV27, with D possibly being TRBD1 (5 bases). The chain's CDR3 is CASSTGNTGELFF. CDR3 nucleotides: TGTGCCAGCAGTACAGGAAATACCGGGGAGCTGTTTTTT.